The 10 T cell receptor beta chains in this list originate from one sample, sequenced in a study of cytomegalovirus exposure and HLA in healthy donors. TCRdb's copy holds only in-frame clones and misses some; the assay was immunoSEQ multiplex PCR. The sample yields some 350,000 clones, about nine tenths seen once. The sequencing sample was made of PBMCs. These receptors all come from a woman aged 25 to 39 in good health and CMV-seropositive.

The chain joins TRBV2 to TRBJ2-7; 13 bases map to TRBD2. The CDR3 totals 15 residues. Per the germline V gene, CDR1 is SNHLY and CDR2 is FYNNEI. V was pared by 3 bases and J by 5 bases, with 4 bases of the junction left unmatched. This CDR3 reads CASSEGTSGVHEQYF. The DNA for the CDR3 is TGTGCCAGCAGTGAGGGGACTAGCGGGGTCCACGAGCAGTACTTC.

This rearrangement joins TRBV6-4 to TRBJ1-4; 7 bases are shared with TRBD1. The CDR3 totals 17 residues. The V and J ends lost 0 bases and 7 bases, in that order; junction bases with no gene match: 11. Germline assignment: CDR1 MRHNA and CDR2 SNTAGT. The DNA of the CDR3 is TGTGCCAGCAGTGACTCGATAAGAGGGGGCGAGGGTGAAAAACTGTTTTTT. It specifies CASSDSIRGGEGEKLFF.

The gene calls are TRBV27 and TRBJ2-1; perhaps TRBD1 as D (6 bases). Trimming cost V 6 bases and J 3 bases, with 18 bases left between them. The CDR3 spans 16 residues. Looked up from germline, CDR1 is MNHEY and CDR2 is SMNVEV (reference sequence). The CDR3 region is CASRRGPGQHYNEQFF. CDR3 nucleotide sequence: TGTGCCAGCAGACGGGGACCGGGACAACACTACAATGAGCAGTTCTTC.

This chain joins TRBV6-1 and TRBJ1-2; a weak D match, TRBD1 (5 bases). Germline V gene sequence: CDR1 MNHNS, CDR2 SASEGT. Trimming removed 1 base from V and 5 bases from J, with 17 bases in between. This CDR3 is built from 16 residues. CDR3 region: CASSEEGRDRWYGYTF. CDR3 nucleotide sequence: TGTGCCAGCAGTGAAGAAGGGCGGGACCGGTGGTATGGCTACACCTTC.

For this clone: Other DNA sequences in this specimen translate into the identical CDR3. The V gene is TRBV11-2, the J gene TRBJ2-7, with D hard to call. With 1 base removed from V and 6 bases from J, the gap between germline ends came to 7 bases. The CDR3 consists of 12 residues. CDR1 and CDR2 (germline): SGHAT, FQNNGV. The CDR3 DNA reads TGTGCCAGCAGCTTAGTTCGGGTCGAGCAGTACTTC. It encodes CASSLVRVEQYF.

The chain combines TRBV7-9 with TRBJ1-6; D is uncertain. Germline CDR1 reads SEHNR; CDR2 reads FQNEAQ (reference sequence). This CDR3 spans 16 amino acids. V lost 1 base, J lost 4 bases, and 11 bases lay in between. In DNA, the CDR3 is TGTGCCAGCAGCTTAGGGAACACAAGATATAATTCACCCCTCCACTTT. Encoded protein: CASSLGNTRYNSPLHF.

This chain connects TRBV5-1 to TRBJ2-1; 10 bases agree with TRBD2. Germline CDR1 and CDR2: SGHRS and YFSETQ. CDR3 size: 19 residues. The J segment lost 6 bases and the V segment lost 0 bases, leaving 15 bases of the junction unmatched. The CDR3, as DNA: TGCGCCAGCAGCTTGGTGGCTAGCGGGAGTGGGCCCTTAGGCAATGAGCAGTTCTTC. Its translation: CASSLVASGSGPLGNEQFF.

This clone was observed many times. This chain links TRBV28 with TRBJ2-7; 8 bases agree with TRBD2. Germline V gives CDR1 MDHEN, CDR2 SYDVKM. The CDR3 runs 14 residues. With V trimmed by 8 bases and J by 2 bases, 8 bases remained unmatched. The CDR3 bases are TGTGCCAGCTCGGGGACTAGTTTTACCTACGAGCAGTACTTC. Residues: CASSGTSFTYEQYF.

The gene calls are TRBV6-6 and TRBJ1-4; D unresolved. The V gene lost 6 bases and the J gene lost 5 bases, with 10 bases spanning the gap. Germline lookup yields CDR1 MNHNY and CDR2 SVGAGI (reference sequence). This CDR3 has 13 amino acids. The CDR3 here is CASRVHGNEKLFF. The DNA of the CDR3 is TGTGCCAGCAGGGTACATGGGAATGAAAAACTGTTTTTT.

The chain joins TRBV6-5 to TRBJ1-2, with D hard to call. V shed 8 bases and J shed 4 bases, with 14 bases lying between them. The CDR3 is 13 residues long. Germline lookup yields CDR1 MNHEY and CDR2 SVGAGI. CDR3: CASSKAGIYGYTF. DNA of the CDR3: TGTGCCAGCTCAAAGGCGGGCATCTATGGCTACACCTTC.